These T cell receptor beta chains were read from a single sample in a study of OX40 agonist ivuxolimab in advanced cancers. Data came from immunoSEQ multiplex PCR; TCRdb stores just in-frame clones and leaves some out. The sample yields about 71,000 clones, about 81% seen once. Sequencing was performed on CD4+ or CD8+ T cells sorted from blood, taken in a trial of the OX40 agonist ivuxolimab. All receptors come from an adult with an advanced solid tumor such as melanoma, head and neck, liver or kidney cancer. Each CDR3 is given with its conserved first and last residue. The order of the fields is D gene, V gene, clone size, J gene, CDR3 DNA, CDR3 protein. A D gene is named only where the DNA matches it firmly. Rows give clone size only sometimes, using once, few, many, or a class for an expanded clone.

D: -
V: TRBV27
size: once
J: TRBJ1-3
DNA: TGTGCCAGCAGTTTACAAGGATACTCTGGAAACACCATATATTTT
CDR3: CASSLQGYSGNTIYF

D: -
V: TRBV11-2
size: -
J: TRBJ2-2
DNA: TGTGCCAGCAGCTTATCCCGTCCCACAGGCGGGGAGCTGTTTTTT
CDR3: CASSLSRPTGGELFF

D: -
V: TRBV7-3
size: -
J: TRBJ2-7
DNA: TGTGCCAGCACCCGTCGGTCACAGCCGGTTTCCTACGAGCAGTACTTC
CDR3: CASTRRSQPVSYEQYF

D: -
V: TRBV18
size: -
J: TRBJ1-3
DNA: TGTGCCAGCTCACCACCAGTAGGGGAGGCCGGAAACACCATATATTTT
CDR3: CASSPPVGEAGNTIYF

D: TRBD2
V: TRBV7-9
size: -
J: TRBJ2-3
DNA: TGTGCCAGCAGCTTAAGTCTAGCGGGGAGCACAGATACGCAGTATTTT
CDR3: CASSLSLAGSTDTQYF

D: TRBD2
V: TRBV7-9
size: few
J: TRBJ2-3
DNA: TGTGCCAGCAGCTTATTACTAGCGGGGGGGCGAGATACGCAGTATTTT
CDR3: CASSLLLAGGRDTQYF

D: -
V: TRBV19
size: -
J: TRBJ2-7
DNA: TGTGCCAGTAGTCCAACGCCCCAGGGTACTATATTATACGAGCAGTACTTC
CDR3: CASSPTPQGTILYEQYF

D: -
V: TRBV11-2
size: -
J: TRBJ2-5
DNA: TGTGCCAGCAGCGGCACGGGGACACACGGAGAGACCCAGTACTTC
CDR3: CASSGTGTHGETQYF

D: TRBD2
V: TRBV6-1
size: -
J: TRBJ2-2
DNA: TGTGCCAGCTTGCGGGAGGCCGGTACCGGGGAGCTGTTTTTT
CDR3: CASLREAGTGELFF

D: -
V: TRBV10-2
size: -
J: TRBJ1-1
DNA: TGCGCCAGCATTGGGCGCGCTGAAGCTTTCTTT
CDR3: CASIGRAEAFF

D: -
V: TRBV7-3
size: once
J: TRBJ1-1
DNA: TGTGCCAGCAGCTTGACGGTAAACACTGAAGCTTTCTTT
CDR3: CASSLTVNTEAFF

D: TRBD2
V: TRBV2
size: -
J: TRBJ2-2
DNA: TGTGCCAGCAGTGAAAACCCGGGGGGCACCGGGGAGCTGTTTTTT
CDR3: CASSENPGGTGELFF

D: -
V: TRBV29-1
size: once
J: TRBJ2-3
DNA: TGCAGCGTTGACACAGGAGCTAGCACAGATACGCAGTATTTT
CDR3: CSVDTGASTDTQYF

D: -
V: TRBV5-4
size: -
J: TRBJ2-1
DNA: TGTGCCAGCAGCTTGGGGACAGTCGACAATGAGCAGTTCTTC
CDR3: CASSLGTVDNEQFF

D: -
V: TRBV27
size: -
J: TRBJ1-4
DNA: TGTGCCAGCAGCAAACAGGTTAACAATGAAAAACTGTTTTTT
CDR3: CASSKQVNNEKLFF

D: TRBD1
V: TRBV11-3
size: -
J: TRBJ2-5
DNA: TGTGCCAGCAGCCAAGGGACAGTCCAAGAGACCCAGTACTTC
CDR3: CASSQGTVQETQYF

D: TRBD2
V: TRBV27
size: -
J: TRBJ2-1
DNA: TGTGCCAGCAGCCTCGGGGCTAGCGGGAGTTCCGGTGACCTACGCAATGAGCAGTTCTTC
CDR3: CASSLGASGSSGDLRNEQFF

D: TRBD1
V: TRBV10-3
size: -
J: TRBJ2-3
DNA: TGTGCCATCAGCGACAGGGGGCTTACAGATACGCAGTATTTT
CDR3: CAISDRGLTDTQYF

D: -
V: TRBV4-3
size: -
J: TRBJ1-4
DNA: TGCGCCAGCAGCCAAGCGGCGGGAGATGAAAAACTGTTTTTT
CDR3: CASSQAAGDEKLFF

D: -
V: TRBV2
size: -
J: TRBJ1-2
DNA: TGTGCCAGCAGTGCGTCGAAGTCCGGGAATGGCTACACCTTC
CDR3: CASSASKSGNGYTF

D: -
V: TRBV7-9
size: -
J: TRBJ2-1
DNA: TGTGCCAGCAGCTTAGGTATCTCTCGAATAGCGGCGAATGAGCAGTTCTTC
CDR3: CASSLGISRIAANEQFF

D: TRBD2
V: TRBV7-9
size: -
J: TRBJ2-1
DNA: TGTGCCAGCAGCTTAATCGGGGAGGGAGACAATGAGCAGTTCTTC
CDR3: CASSLIGEGDNEQFF

D: TRBD1
V: TRBV5-4
size: -
J: TRBJ2-5
DNA: TGTGCCAGCAGCTTGGAGGGGGCCCTAGAGACCCAGTACTTC
CDR3: CASSLEGALETQYF

D: -
V: TRBV7-2
size: -
J: TRBJ2-1
DNA: TGTGCCAGCAGCCAAAGTGGGACAGAGCAGTTCTTC
CDR3: CASSQSGTEQFF

D: -
V: TRBV15
size: -
J: TRBJ2-1
DNA: TGTGCCACCAGCAGGGGTAACTCCTACAATGAGCAGTTCTTC
CDR3: CATSRGNSYNEQFF

D: -
V: TRBV14
size: -
J: TRBJ1-6
DNA: TGTGCCAGCAGCCAACGCCATAGTACTAATTCACCCCTCCACTTT
CDR3: CASSQRHSTNSPLHF

D: -
V: TRBV27
size: -
J: TRBJ2-2
DNA: TGTGCCAGCGGACGAAGTAGATTAGGCGCGAACACCGGGGAGCTGTTTTTT
CDR3: CASGRSRLGANTGELFF

D: -
V: TRBV4-1
size: -
J: TRBJ1-2
DNA: TGCGCCAGCAGCCCTGACTTGAACTATGGCTACACCTTC
CDR3: CASSPDLNYGYTF

D: -
V: TRBV5-1
size: -
J: TRBJ1-2
DNA: TGCGCCAGCAGCTTCCCCGGGGCGGGGAAATTCTATGGCTACACCTTC
CDR3: CASSFPGAGKFYGYTF

D: -
V: TRBV7-9
size: -
J: TRBJ2-7
DNA: TGTGCCAGCAGCTTAGGTCGAGCAGAGCAGTACTTC
CDR3: CASSLGRAEQYF

D: TRBD2
V: TRBV14
size: -
J: TRBJ2-2
DNA: TGTGCCAGCAGCCAAGATTGGGCTAGCGGGAGAGGAACCGGGGAGCTGTTTTTT
CDR3: CASSQDWASGRGTGELFF

D: TRBD2
V: TRBV19
size: -
J: TRBJ2-3
DNA: TGTGCCAGTAGTCAGCTAGCGGGGGGCACAGATACGCAGTATTTT
CDR3: CASSQLAGGTDTQYF

D: -
V: TRBV7-9
size: once
J: TRBJ2-5
DNA: TGTGCCAGCAGCTCGTACCAAGAGACCCAGTACTTC
CDR3: CASSSYQETQYF

D: TRBD2
V: TRBV5-4
size: -
J: TRBJ2-1
DNA: TGCGCCAGCAGCCGGCCACTAGCGGGGGTCTACAATGAGCAGTTCTTC
CDR3: CASSRPLAGVYNEQFF

D: -
V: TRBV6-1
size: few
J: TRBJ2-1
DNA: TGTGCCAGCAGTACCTACAATGAGCAGTTCTTC
CDR3: CASSTYNEQFF